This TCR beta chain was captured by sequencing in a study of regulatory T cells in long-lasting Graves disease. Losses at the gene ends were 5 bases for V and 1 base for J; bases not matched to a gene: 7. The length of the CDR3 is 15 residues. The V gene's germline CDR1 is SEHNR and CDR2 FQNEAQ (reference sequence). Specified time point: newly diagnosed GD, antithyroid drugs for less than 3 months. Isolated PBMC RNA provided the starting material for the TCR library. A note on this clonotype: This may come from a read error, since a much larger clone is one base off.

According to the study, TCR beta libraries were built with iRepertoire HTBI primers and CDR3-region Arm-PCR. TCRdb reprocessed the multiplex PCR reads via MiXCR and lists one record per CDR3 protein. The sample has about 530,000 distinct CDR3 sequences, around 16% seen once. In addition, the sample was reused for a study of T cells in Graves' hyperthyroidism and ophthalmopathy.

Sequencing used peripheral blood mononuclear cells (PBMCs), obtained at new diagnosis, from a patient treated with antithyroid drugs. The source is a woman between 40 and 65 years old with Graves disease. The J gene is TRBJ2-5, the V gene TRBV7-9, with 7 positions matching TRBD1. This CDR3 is CASSPNDRVQETQYF. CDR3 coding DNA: TGTGCCAGCAGCCCCAATGACAGGGTCCAAGAGACCCAGTACTTC.